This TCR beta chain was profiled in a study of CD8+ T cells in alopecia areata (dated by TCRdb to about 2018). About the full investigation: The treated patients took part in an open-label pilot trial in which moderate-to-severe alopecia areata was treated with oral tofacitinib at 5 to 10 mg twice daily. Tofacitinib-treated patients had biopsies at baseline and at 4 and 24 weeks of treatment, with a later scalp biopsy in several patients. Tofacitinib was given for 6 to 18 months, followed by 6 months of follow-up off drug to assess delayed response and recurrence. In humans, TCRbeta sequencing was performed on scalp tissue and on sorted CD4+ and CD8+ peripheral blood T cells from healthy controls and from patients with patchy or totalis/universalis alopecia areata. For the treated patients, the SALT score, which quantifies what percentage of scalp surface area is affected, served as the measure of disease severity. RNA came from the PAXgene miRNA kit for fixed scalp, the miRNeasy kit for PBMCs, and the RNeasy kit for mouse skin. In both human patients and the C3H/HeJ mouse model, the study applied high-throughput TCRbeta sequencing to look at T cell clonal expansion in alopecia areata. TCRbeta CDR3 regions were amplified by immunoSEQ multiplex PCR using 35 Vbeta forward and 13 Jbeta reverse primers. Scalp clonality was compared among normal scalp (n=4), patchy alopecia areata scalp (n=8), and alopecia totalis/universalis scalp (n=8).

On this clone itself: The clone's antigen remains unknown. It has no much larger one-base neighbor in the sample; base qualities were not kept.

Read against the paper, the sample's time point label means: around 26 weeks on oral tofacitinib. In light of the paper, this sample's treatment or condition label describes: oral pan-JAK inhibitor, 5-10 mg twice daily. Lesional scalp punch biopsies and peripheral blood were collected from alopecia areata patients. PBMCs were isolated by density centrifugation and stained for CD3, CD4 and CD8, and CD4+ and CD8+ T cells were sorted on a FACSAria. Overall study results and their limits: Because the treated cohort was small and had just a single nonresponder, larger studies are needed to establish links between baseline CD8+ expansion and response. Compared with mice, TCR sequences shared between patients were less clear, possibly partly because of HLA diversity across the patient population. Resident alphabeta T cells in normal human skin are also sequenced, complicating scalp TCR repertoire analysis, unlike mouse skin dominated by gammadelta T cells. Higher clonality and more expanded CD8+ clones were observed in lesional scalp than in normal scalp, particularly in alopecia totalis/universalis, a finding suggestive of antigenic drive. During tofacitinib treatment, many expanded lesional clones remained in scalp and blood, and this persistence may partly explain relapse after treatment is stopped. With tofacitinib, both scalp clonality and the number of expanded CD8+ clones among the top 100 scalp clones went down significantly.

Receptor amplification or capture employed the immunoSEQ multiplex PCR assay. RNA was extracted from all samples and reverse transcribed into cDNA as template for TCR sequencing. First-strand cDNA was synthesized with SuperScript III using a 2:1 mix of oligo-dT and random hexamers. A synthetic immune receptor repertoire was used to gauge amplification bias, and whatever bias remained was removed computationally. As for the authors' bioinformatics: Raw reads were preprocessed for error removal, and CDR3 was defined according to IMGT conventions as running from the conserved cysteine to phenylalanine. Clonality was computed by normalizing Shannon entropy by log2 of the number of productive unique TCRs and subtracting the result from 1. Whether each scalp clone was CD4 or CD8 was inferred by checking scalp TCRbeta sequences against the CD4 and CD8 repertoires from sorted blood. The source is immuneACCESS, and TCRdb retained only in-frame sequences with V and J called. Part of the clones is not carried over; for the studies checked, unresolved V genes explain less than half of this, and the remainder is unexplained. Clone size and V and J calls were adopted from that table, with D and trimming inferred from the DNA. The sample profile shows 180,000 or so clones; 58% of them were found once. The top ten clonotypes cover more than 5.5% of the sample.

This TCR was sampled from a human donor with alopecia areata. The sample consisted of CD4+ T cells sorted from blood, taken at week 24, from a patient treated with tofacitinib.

The bases read TGTGCCAGCAGCCTTGACAGGGCCGGGGAGCTGTTTTTT. This encodes CASSLDRAGELFF. The chain is assembled from TRBV7-3 and TRBJ2-2; TRBD1 lines up with 7 middle nucleotides. V is cut back by 5 bases and J by 6 bases, with 3 bases in the junction unmatched. Looking up the germline V gene yields CDR1 SGHTA and CDR2 FQGTGA. The CDR3 numbers 13 residues from cysteine through phenylalanine. The CDR3 DNA has 39 bases and is translated from base 1. Reference TRBV7-3 and TRBJ2-2 genes cover what lies past the CDR3, so the full variable domain is GAGVSQTPSNKVTEKGKYVELRCDPISGHTALYWYRQSLGQGPEFLIYFQGTGAADDSGLPNDRFFAVRPEGSVSTLKIQRTERGDSAVYLCASSLDRAGELFFGEGSRLTVL.